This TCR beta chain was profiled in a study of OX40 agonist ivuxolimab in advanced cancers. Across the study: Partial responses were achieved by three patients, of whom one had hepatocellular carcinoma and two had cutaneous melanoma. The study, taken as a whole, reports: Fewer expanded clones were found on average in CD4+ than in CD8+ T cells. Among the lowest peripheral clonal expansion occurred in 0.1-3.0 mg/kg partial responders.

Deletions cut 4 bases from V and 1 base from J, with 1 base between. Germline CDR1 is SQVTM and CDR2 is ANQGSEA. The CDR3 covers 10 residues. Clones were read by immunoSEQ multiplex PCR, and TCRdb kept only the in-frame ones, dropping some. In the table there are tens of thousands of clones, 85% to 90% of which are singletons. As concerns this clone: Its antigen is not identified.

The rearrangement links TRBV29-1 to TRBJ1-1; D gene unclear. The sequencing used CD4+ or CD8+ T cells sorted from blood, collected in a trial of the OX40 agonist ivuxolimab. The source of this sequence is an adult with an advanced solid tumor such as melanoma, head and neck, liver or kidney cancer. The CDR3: CSVGNTEAFF. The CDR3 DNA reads TGCAGCGTTGGGAACACTGAAGCTTTCTTT.